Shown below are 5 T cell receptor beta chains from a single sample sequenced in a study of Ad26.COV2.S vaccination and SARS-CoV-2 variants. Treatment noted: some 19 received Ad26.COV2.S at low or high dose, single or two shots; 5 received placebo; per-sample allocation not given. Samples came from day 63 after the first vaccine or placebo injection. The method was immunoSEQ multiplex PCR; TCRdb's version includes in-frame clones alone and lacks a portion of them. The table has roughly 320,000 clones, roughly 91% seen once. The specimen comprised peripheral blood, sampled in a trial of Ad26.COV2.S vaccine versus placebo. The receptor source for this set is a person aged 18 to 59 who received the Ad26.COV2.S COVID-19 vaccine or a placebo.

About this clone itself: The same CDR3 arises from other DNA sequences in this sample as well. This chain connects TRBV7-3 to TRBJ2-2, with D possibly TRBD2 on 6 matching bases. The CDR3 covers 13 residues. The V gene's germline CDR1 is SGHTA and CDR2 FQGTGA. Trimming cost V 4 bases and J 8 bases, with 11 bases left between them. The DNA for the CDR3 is TGTGCCAGCAGCTCTCCGGGAGCTGGGGAGCTGTTTTTT. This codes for CASSSPGAGELFF. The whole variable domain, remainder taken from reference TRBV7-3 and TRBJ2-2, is GAGVSQTPSNKVTEKGKYVELRCDPISGHTALYWYRQSLGQGPEFLIYFQGTGAADDSGLPNDRFFAVRPEGSVSTLKIQRTERGDSAVYLCASSSPGAGELFFGEGSRLTVL.

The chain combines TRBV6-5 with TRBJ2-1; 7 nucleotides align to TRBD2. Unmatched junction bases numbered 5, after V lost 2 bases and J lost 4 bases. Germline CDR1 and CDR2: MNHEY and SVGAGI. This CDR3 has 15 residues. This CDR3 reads CASSYGGLLYNEQFF. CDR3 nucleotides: TGTGCCAGCAGTTACGGGGGACTACTTTACAATGAGCAGTTCTTC.

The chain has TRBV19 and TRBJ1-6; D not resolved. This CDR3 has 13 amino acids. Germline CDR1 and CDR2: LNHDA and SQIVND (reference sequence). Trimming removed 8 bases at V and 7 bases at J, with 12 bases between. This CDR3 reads CASGGKANSPLHF. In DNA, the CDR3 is TGTGCCAGTGGTGGCAAGGCAAATTCACCCCTCCACTTT.

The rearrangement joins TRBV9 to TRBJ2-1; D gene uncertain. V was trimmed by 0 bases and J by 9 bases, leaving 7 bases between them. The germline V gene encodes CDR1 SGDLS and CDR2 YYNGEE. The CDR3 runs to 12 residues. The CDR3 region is CASSVAPGEQFF. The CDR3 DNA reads TGTGCCAGCAGCGTAGCTCCAGGTGAGCAGTTCTTC.

The CDR3 is CASSLGGQGTHEQYF. The DNA of the CDR3 is TGTGCCAGCAGCTTGGGGGGACAGGGGACCCACGAGCAGTACTTC. The chain combines TRBV7-9 with TRBJ2-7; TRBD1 matches 10 bases. Germline V gives CDR1 SEHNR, CDR2 FQNEAQ (reference sequence). The CDR3 sequence is 15 residues long. V lost 3 bases to trimming and J lost 5 bases; unmatched junction nucleotides: 7. The full variable domain, with the rest looked up from reference TRBV7-9 and TRBJ2-7, is DTGVSQNPRHKITKRGQNVTFRCDPISEHNRLYWYRQTLGQGPEFLTYFQNEAQLEKSRLLSDRFSAERPKGSFSTLEIQRTEQGDSAMYLCASSLGGQGTHEQYFGPGTRLTVT.